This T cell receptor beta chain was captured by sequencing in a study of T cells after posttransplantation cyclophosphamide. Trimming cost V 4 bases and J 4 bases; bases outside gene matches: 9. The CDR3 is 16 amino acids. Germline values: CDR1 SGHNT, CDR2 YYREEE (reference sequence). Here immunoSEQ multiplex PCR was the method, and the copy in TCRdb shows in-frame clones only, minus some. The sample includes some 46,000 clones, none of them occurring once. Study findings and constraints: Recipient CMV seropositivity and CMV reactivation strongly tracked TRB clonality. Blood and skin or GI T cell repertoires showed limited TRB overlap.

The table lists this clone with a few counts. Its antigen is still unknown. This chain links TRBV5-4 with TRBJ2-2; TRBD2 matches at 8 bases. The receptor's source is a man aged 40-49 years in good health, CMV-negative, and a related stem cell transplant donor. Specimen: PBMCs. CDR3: CASSPGRGASTGELFF. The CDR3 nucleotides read TGTGCCAGCAGCCCCGGGCGGGGGGCCTCCACCGGGGAGCTGTTTTTT.